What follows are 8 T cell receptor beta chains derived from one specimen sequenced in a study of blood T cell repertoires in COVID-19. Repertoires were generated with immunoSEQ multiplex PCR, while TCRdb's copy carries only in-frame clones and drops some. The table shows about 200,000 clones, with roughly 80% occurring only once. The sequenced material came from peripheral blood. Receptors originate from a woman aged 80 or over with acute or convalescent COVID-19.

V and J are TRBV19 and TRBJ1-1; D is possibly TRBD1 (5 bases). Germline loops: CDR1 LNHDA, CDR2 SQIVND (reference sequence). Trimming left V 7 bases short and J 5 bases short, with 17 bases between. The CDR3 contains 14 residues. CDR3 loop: CASIALGGRTEAFF. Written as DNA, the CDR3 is TGTGCCAGTATTGCACTGGGGGGAAGAACTGAAGCTTTCTTT.

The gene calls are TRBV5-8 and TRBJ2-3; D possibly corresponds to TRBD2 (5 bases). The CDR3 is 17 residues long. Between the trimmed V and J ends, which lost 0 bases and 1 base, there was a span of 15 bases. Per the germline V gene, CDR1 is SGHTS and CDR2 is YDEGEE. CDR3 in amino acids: CASSLDPPSGGTDTQYF. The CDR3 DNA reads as TGTGCCAGCAGCTTGGATCCCCCCAGCGGAGGCACAGATACGCAGTATTTT.

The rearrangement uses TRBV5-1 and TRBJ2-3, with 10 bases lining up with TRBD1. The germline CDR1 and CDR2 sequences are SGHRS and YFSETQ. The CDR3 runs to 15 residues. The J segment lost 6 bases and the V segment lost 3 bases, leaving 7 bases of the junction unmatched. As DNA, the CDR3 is TGCGCCAGCAGCTCTTCGGGACAGGGGTTGGATACGCAGTATTTT. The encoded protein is CASSSSGQGLDTQYF.

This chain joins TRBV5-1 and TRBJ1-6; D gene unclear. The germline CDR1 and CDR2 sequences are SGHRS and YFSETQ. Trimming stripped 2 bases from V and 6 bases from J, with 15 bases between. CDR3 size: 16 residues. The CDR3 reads CASSFEVGGVNSPLHF. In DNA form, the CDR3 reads TGCGCCAGCAGCTTCGAGGTTGGTGGAGTTAATTCACCCCTCCACTTT.

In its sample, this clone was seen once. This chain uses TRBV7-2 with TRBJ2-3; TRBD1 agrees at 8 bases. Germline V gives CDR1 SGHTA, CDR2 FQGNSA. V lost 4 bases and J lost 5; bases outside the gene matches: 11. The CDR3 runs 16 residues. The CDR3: CASSSNRGTGGDTQYF. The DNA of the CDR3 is TGTGCCAGCAGCTCTAATAGGGGTACAGGGGGAGATACGCAGTATTTT.

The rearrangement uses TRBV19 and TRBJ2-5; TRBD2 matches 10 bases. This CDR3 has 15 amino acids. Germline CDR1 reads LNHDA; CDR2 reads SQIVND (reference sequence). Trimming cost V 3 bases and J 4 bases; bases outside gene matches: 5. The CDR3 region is CASSIKRGGRETQYF. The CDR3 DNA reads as TGTGCCAGTAGTATCAAGCGGGGGGGCCGAGAGACCCAGTACTTC.

This CDR3 is CASSVGLAPDTQYF. The CDR3, as DNA: TGTGCCAGCAGCGTAGGTTTAGCGCCAGATACGCAGTATTTT. The chain has TRBV9 and TRBJ2-3, with D perhaps TRBD2 (5 bases). Looked up from germline, CDR1 is SGDLS and CDR2 is YYNGEE. V gave up 0 bases and J gave up 4 bases, with 9 bases separating them. CDR3 length: 14 amino acids.

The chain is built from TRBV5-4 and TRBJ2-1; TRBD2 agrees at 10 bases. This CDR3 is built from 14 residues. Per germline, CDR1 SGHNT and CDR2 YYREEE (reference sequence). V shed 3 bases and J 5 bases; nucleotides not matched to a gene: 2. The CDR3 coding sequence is TGTGCCAGCAGCTCAGGACTAGCGGACAATGAGCAGTTCTTC. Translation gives CASSSGLADNEQFF.